This TCR beta chain was recorded in a study of blood T cell repertoires in COVID-19. The germline CDR1 and CDR2 sequences are DFQATT and SNEGSKA (reference sequence). The V gene end was trimmed by 3 bases and the J gene end by 0 bases; junction bases not matched to a gene: 4. The CDR3 totals 15 residues. The assay was immunoSEQ multiplex PCR, and TCRdb's table has in-frame clones only and misses some. The data contain hundreds of thousands of clones, approximately 90% of them singletons. This receptor was taken from a woman between 45 and 60 years old with active or convalescent COVID-19. The sequenced sample was peripheral blood. This sequence joins TRBV20-1 and TRBJ2-2, with 7 positions matching TRBD1. This CDR3 is CSASGDRSNTGELFF. For the CDR3, the DNA is TGCAGTGCTAGTGGGGACAGATCGAACACCGGGGAGCTGTTTTTT.